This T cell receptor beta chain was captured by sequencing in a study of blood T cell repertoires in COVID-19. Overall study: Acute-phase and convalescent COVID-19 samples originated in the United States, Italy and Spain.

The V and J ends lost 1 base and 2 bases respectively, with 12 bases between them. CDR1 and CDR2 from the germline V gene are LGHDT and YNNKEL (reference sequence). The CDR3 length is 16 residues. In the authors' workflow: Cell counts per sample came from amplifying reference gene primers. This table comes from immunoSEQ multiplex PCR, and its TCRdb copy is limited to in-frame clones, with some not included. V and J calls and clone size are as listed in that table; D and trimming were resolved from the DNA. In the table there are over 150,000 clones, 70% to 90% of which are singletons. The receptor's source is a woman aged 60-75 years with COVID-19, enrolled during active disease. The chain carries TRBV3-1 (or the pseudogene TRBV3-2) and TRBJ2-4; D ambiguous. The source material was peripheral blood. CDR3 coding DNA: TGTGCCAGCAGCCAAGGGCAGTTGTTTACCAAAAACATTCAGTACTTC. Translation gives CASSQGQLFTKNIQYF.